One sample yielded the 26 T cell receptor beta chains listed below, sequenced in a study of vaccination effects on CD4 cells after COVID-19 (dated 2022 in TCRdb). Libraries were constructed by the immunoSEQ multiplex PCR assay. TCRdb re-hosts the immuneACCESS table, in-frame sequences only. Its copies lack some clones; in the studies checked, an unresolved V gene accounts for under half of them, and the cause for the rest is not known. The sample contains 45,000 to 60,000 clones, about 70% of them found a single time. Roughly 12% of the sample comes from the top ten. These TCRs' antigens remain unknown. After roughly 11 days of culture, CD4+ T cells were isolated with the EasySep CD4+ T cell isolation kit. Source: CD4+ T cells from PBMCs cultured without peptide, taken before COVID-19 vaccination. The origin of the receptors is a human donor who had a prior SARS-CoV-2 infection.

This chain links TRBV10-3 with TRBJ1-1; D is unclear. Trimming removed 0 bases at V and 1 base at J, with 9 bases between. The CDR3 runs to 15 residues. Germline V CDR1 and CDR2: ENHRY, SYGVKD. Written as DNA, the CDR3 is TGTGCCATCAGTGAGTCCTCTGCGGGGAACACTGAAGCTTTCTTT. Protein: CAISESSAGNTEAFF.

The chain has TRBV28 and TRBJ2-7; D unresolved. Trimming took off 5 bases at V and 0 bases at J, with 11 bases between the two ends. CDR3 length: 14 amino acids. Looked up from germline, CDR1 is MDHEN and CDR2 is SYDVKM. The CDR3 sequence: CASSGDKGSYEQYF. The DNA of the CDR3 is TGTGCCAGCAGTGGGGATAAGGGCTCCTACGAGCAGTACTTC.

The chain joins TRBV5-1 to TRBJ2-5; D is undetermined. Per the germline V gene, CDR1 is SGHRS and CDR2 is YFSETQ. The V gene lost 0 bases and the J gene lost 3 bases, with 12 bases spanning the gap. The CDR3 sequence is 15 residues long. The chain's CDR3 is CASSLGGSVEETQYF. CDR3 DNA: TGCGCCAGCAGCTTGGGCGGATCTGTCGAAGAGACCCAGTACTTC.

This clone was detected only a few times. The rearrangement joins TRBV7-8 to TRBJ2-3, with D possibly TRBD2 on 6 matching bases. The CDR3 loop spans 14 amino acids. Germline loops: CDR1 SGHVS, CDR2 FQNEAQ. V gave up 5 bases and J gave up 2 bases, with 11 bases separating them. CDR3 sequence reads: CASSPTSTTDTQYF. CDR3 bases: TGTGCCAGCAGCCCGACTAGTACCACAGATACGCAGTATTTT.

J is TRBJ2-2 and V is TRBV5-6; 7 bases agree with TRBD2. The CDR3 has 15 amino acids. Germline V gene data show CDR1 as SGHDT and CDR2 as YYEEEE. With V trimmed by 4 bases and J by 5 bases, 8 bases remained unmatched. CDR3 sequence reads: CASSHYREVTGELFF. The CDR3 region has the DNA TGTGCCAGCAGCCACTACCGGGAGGTAACCGGGGAGCTGTTTTTT. The variable domain in full, with the rest retrieved from reference TRBV5-6 and TRBJ2-2, is DAGVTQSPTHLIKTRGQQVTLRCSPKSGHDTVSWYQQALGQGPQFIFQYYEEEERQRGNFPDRFSGHQFPNYSSELNVNALLLGDSALYLCASSHYREVTGELFFGEGSRLTVL.

This clone was seen only once. The chain joins TRBV7-2 to TRBJ2-5, with D possibly matching TRBD1 (5 bases). The CDR3 spans 13 residues. Germline CDR1 is SGHTA and CDR2 is FQGNSA. Trimming left V 0 bases short and J 3 bases short, with 5 bases between. In DNA form, the CDR3 reads TGTGCCAGCAGCTTAGCCAGGGAAGAGACCCAGTACTTC. Its protein product is CASSLAREETQYF.

This rearrangement joins TRBV18 to TRBJ1-6; no definite D call. V gave up 3 bases and J gave up 3 bases, with 9 bases separating them. Germline V gene lookup returns CDR1 KGHSH and CDR2 LQKENI. The CDR3 is 15 residues long. The CDR3 sequence: CASSPSDFYNSPLHF. The CDR3 region has the DNA TGTGCCAGCTCACCCTCGGACTTCTATAATTCACCCCTCCACTTT. Full variable domain (missing parts from reference TRBV18 and TRBJ1-6): NAGVMQNPRHLVRRRGQEARLRCSPMKGHSHVYWYRQLPEEGLKFMVYLQKENIIDESGMPKERFSAEFPKEGPSILRIQQVVRGDSAAYFCASSPSDFYNSPLHFGNGTRLTVT.

This clone was detected only once. This CDR3 reads CASSNRQGGTDTQYF. Written as DNA, the CDR3 is TGTGCCAGCAGCAACCGACAGGGCGGGACAGATACGCAGTATTTT. The J gene is TRBJ2-3, the V gene TRBV6-2 or TRBV6-3; 7 nucleotides align to TRBD1. The CDR3 runs 15 residues. The trim removed 6 bases at V and 3 bases at J, leaving 9 bases unmatched. CDR1 MNHEY and CDR2 SVGEGT come from the germline V gene.

The chain recombines TRBV24-1 with TRBJ1-1; 9 bases align to TRBD1. CDR1 is KGHDR, CDR2 SFDVKD, per germline. J was trimmed by 6 bases and V by 4 bases; bases with no gene match: 5. The CDR3 covers 14 residues. The CDR3 spells CATSECRDRAEAFF. The CDR3 DNA reads as TGTGCCACCAGTGAATGCCGGGACAGGGCTGAAGCTTTCTTT.

In this sample, this clone turned up once. The chain couples TRBV5-1 to TRBJ2-3, with no clear D. Germline assignment: CDR1 SGHRS and CDR2 YFSETQ. The CDR3 has 13 amino acids. Trimming left V 5 bases short and J 0 bases short, with 7 bases between. DNA for the CDR3: TGCGCCAGCAGGAAGGACAGCACAGATACGCAGTATTTT. The encoded protein is CASRKDSTDTQYF. Complete variable domain (other parts from reference TRBV5-1 and TRBJ2-3): KAGVTQTPRYLIKTRGQQVTLSCSPISGHRSVSWYQQTPGQGLQFLFEYFSETQRNKGNFPGRFSGRQFSNSRSEMNVSTLELGDSALYLCASRKDSTDTQYFGPGTRLTVL.

The chain is built from TRBV6-5 and TRBJ2-2; D is perhaps TRBD2 (5 bases). The CDR3 is 14 residues long. V lost 5 bases to trimming and J lost 5 bases, with 12 bases between them. Germline V gene sequence: CDR1 MNHEY, CDR2 SVGAGI. This CDR3 is CASSPSWRTGELFF. CDR3 DNA: TGTGCCAGCAGTCCTAGCTGGCGGACCGGGGAGCTGTTTTTT.

The chain links TRBV30 to TRBJ2-2, with 16 bases identical to TRBD2. Unmatched junction bases numbered 10, after V lost 2 bases and J lost 4 bases. The CDR3 has 19 amino acids. CDR1 is GTSNPN, CDR2 SVGIG, per germline (reference sequence). The CDR3, as DNA: TGTGCCTGGAGTCTGCCCGGGACTAGCGGGGGGGCAGGCACCGGGGAGCTGTTTTTT. It translates to CAWSLPGTSGGAGTGELFF.

This chain connects TRBV6-1 to TRBJ1-6; TRBD1 is a possible D gene (5 bases). V shed 0 bases and J shed 6 bases, with 9 bases lying between them. CDR3 length: 15 amino acids. The germline V gene encodes CDR1 MNHNS and CDR2 SASEGT. The DNA of the CDR3 is TGTGCCAGCAGTGAAGCAGGGACGGTTAATTCACCCCTCCACTTT. Residues: CASSEAGTVNSPLHF.

This chain joins TRBV10-3 and TRBJ1-3; D gene ambiguous. Trimming pared 2 bases from V and 9 bases from J, leaving 8 bases between. The CDR3 sequence is 12 residues long. From germline, CDR1 is ENHRY and CDR2 SYGVKD. Written as DNA, the CDR3 is TGTGCCATCAGTGAGAGTCTCAGCACCATATATTTT. Protein product: CAISESLSTIYF.

The rearrangement links TRBV3-1 (or the pseudogene TRBV3-2) to TRBJ1-1; D remains ambiguous. The CDR3 is made up of 12 amino acids. Germline-derived CDR1 and CDR2 are LGHDT and YNNKEL (reference sequence). Deletions cut 1 base from V and 11 bases from J, with 11 bases between. DNA for the CDR3: TGTGCCAGCAGCCAAGTCGGGCAAAGGGCTTTCTTT. Translation: CASSQVGQRAFF.

The rearrangement joins TRBV4-1 to TRBJ2-7; 9 bases map to TRBD2. The germline V gene has CDR1 MGHRA and CDR2 YSYEKL. The CDR3 has 14 residues. V was clipped by 8 bases and J by 5 bases; unmatched bases: 10. CDR3 in DNA: TGCGCCAGCTCAGATAGCGGGAGCCTCAACGAGCAGTACTTC. It is translated as CASSDSGSLNEQYF.

The chain carries TRBV5-1 and TRBJ2-7, with D unclear. Per the germline V gene, CDR1 is SGHRS and CDR2 is YFSETQ. The CDR3 length is 14 residues. V dropped 1 base and J dropped 5 bases, with 13 bases sitting between them. In nucleotides, the CDR3 is TGCGCCAGCAGCTTGTACCCGGGTAGAGACGAGCAGTACTTC. Protein product: CASSLYPGRDEQYF.

The chain combines TRBV9 with TRBJ2-7, with 9 positions matching TRBD1. The CDR3 totals 15 residues. Germline V gene sequence: CDR1 SGDLS, CDR2 YYNGEE. V was clipped by 3 bases and J by 4 bases; unmatched bases: 8. This CDR3 is CASSASGTGIYEQYF. The CDR3 DNA sequence: TGTGCCAGCAGCGCATCCGGGACAGGGATTTACGAGCAGTACTTC.

The chain employs TRBV10-2 and TRBJ2-5; weak D call: TRBD1 (6 bases). V was shortened by 4 bases and J by 1 base, with 28 bases between the two germline ends. Germline V gives CDR1 WSHSY, CDR2 SAAADI. This CDR3 is 20 amino acids long. CDR3 DNA: TGCGCCAGCAGTGTTTTGTTTCTTGAGACGACAGGCTCCCTCCAAGAGACCCAGTACTTC. This translates into CASSVLFLETTGSLQETQYF.

This clone was counted between two and nine times. The genes are TRBV6-2 or TRBV6-3 and TRBJ2-7, with 8 nucleotides matching TRBD1. Trimming removed 4 bases from V and 2 bases from J; junction bases left unmatched: 7. This CDR3 has 15 amino acids. Germline V gene data show CDR1 as MNHEY and CDR2 as SVGEGT. The CDR3 loop is CASSFDRGFTYEQYF. For the CDR3, the DNA is TGTGCCAGCAGTTTCGACAGGGGTTTTACCTACGAGCAGTACTTC.

The chain combines TRBV14 with TRBJ2-3, with D tentatively TRBD2 (5 bases). This CDR3 comprises 15 residues. Trimming removed 1 base at V and 6 bases at J, with 14 bases between. Per germline, CDR1 SGHDN and CDR2 FVKESK. CDR3 nucleotide sequence: TGTGCCAGCAGCCAAGTTGTCCGGGGTTGGGATACGCAGTATTTT. This sequence encodes CASSQVVRGWDTQYF.

V is TRBV13 and J is TRBJ2-3; D remains unclear. Germline V gene sequence: CDR1 PRHDT, CDR2 FYEKMQ (reference sequence). This CDR3 contains 13 residues. Trimming cost V 5 bases and J 7 bases, with 13 bases left between them. The CDR3, as DNA: TGTGCCAGCAGCCTCCAGGACGGCAATACGCAGTATTTT. Translating gives CASSLQDGNTQYF.

This clone came up a few times. The chain carries TRBV28 and TRBJ1-1, with D perhaps matching TRBD1 (5 bases). The CDR3 has 11 amino acids. V was cut by 7 bases and J by 6 bases, with 9 bases left in between. Germline CDR1 is MDHEN and CDR2 is SYDVKM. In nucleotides, the CDR3 is TGTGCCAGCACGGGGGAGGCTGAAGCTTTCTTT. Translation gives CASTGEAEAFF.

This chain uses TRBV7-2 with TRBJ1-2; no definite D call. Looked up from germline, CDR1 is SGHTA and CDR2 is FQGNSA. Trimming cost V 1 base and J 1 base, with 7 bases left between them. The length of the CDR3 is 14 residues. The CDR3, as DNA: TGTGCCAGCAGCTTAGAAGGCGGTAACTATGGCTACACCTTC. This translates into CASSLEGGNYGYTF.

The chain employs TRBV5-5 and TRBJ1-1, with D unclear. The CDR3 runs to 11 residues. Trimming took 4 bases from V and 5 from J, leaving 6 bases between them. Germline V lookup: CDR1 SGHKS, CDR2 YYEKEE (reference sequence). CDR3 DNA: TGTGCCAGCAGCCTTGAAACTGAAGCTTTCTTT. As protein: CASSLETEAFF.

The rearrangement joins TRBV6-1 to TRBJ1-1; no clear D gene. The V and J ends lost 1 base and 1 base respectively, with 7 bases between them. Germline V gene data show CDR1 as MNHNS and CDR2 as SASEGT. The CDR3 runs to 14 residues. The CDR3 bases are TGTGCCAGCAGTGAAGAACGCAGGAACACTGAAGCTTTCTTT. As protein: CASSEERRNTEAFF.